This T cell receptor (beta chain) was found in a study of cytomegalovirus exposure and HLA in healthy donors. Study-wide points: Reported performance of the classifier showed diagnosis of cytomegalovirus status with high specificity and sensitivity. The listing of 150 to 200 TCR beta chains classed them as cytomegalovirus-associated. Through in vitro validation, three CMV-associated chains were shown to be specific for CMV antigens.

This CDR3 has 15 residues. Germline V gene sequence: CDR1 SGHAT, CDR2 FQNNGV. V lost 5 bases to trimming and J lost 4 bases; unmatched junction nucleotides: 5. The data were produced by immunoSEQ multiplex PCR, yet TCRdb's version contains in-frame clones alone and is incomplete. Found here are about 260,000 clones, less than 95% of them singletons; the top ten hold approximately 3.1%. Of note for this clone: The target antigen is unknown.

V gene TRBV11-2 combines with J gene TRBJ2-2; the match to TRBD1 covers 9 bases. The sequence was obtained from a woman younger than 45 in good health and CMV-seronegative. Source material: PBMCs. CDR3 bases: TGTGCCAGCAGCAAGGGACAGGGTGTCACCGGGGAGCTGTTTTTT. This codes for CASSKGQGVTGELFF.